A selection of T cell receptor beta chains follows, all from one sample in a study of identical twins. TCRdb itself ran the 5' RACE reads through MiXCR, one entry per CDR3 protein. The profile shows some 590,000 distinct CDR3 sequences, approximately 9.6% of them singletons. This same sample was also taken into another study, of yellow fever vaccine responses in identical twins.

The sequencing sample was made of PBMCs. Receptors originate from a woman aged 18 to 35 in good health. The CDR3 runs from the conserved cysteine through the conserved F or W. The D gene is left open where the match is weak. Rows may omit the clone size; those that give it use once, few, many or a size class.

clone_size	j_call	v_call	d_call	cdr3_aa	cdr3_nt
many	TRBJ2-3	TRBV10-3	-	CAISEGGNTQYF	TGTGCCATCAGTGAGGGTGGCAACACGCAGTATTTT
few	TRBJ2-3	TRBV20-1	TRBD2	CSARAPGGRGGVDTQYF	TGCAGTGCTAGAGCCCCCGGGGGGCGGGGGGGTGTAGATACGCAGTATTTT
few	TRBJ2-1	TRBV10-3	TRBD2	CAISVSGGYNEQFF	TGTGCCATCAGTGTTAGCGGGGGATACAATGAGCAGTTCTTC
many	TRBJ2-7	TRBV5-6	TRBD2	CASSRGTSGQGGQYF	TGTGCCAGCAGCCGAGGGACTAGCGGACAAGGGGGGCAGTACTTC
many	TRBJ2-5	TRBV5-6	TRBD1	CASSFYRGQETQYF	TGTGCCAGCAGCTTCTACAGGGGGCAAGAGACCCAGTACTTC
few	TRBJ2-3	TRBV10-3	TRBD2	CAIRSSGGDGHTDTQYF	TGTGCCATCCGGTCTAGCGGGGGGGATGGGCACACAGATACGCAGTATTTT
many	TRBJ2-3	TRBV24-1	-	CATSDKSGSTDTQYF	TGTGCCACCAGTGACAAGAGCGGAAGCACAGATACGCAGTATTTT
-	TRBJ2-1	TRBV5-1	TRBD2	CASSIGTSGGPGEQFF	TGCGCCAGCAGCATCGGGACTAGCGGGGGGCCGGGTGAGCAGTTCTTC
-	TRBJ1-4	TRBV7-9	-	CASRAGRGATNEKLFF	TGTGCCAGCAGAGCCGGAAGAGGCGCAACTAATGAAAAACTGTTTTTT
few	TRBJ2-7	TRBV9	-	CASSVGPPPSEQYF	TGTGCCAGCAGCGTAGGGCCCCCACCAAGCGAGCAGTACTTC
few	TRBJ2-1	TRBV7-9	TRBD2	CASSLQLAGIHNEQFF	TGTGCCAGCAGCCTCCAGTTAGCGGGAATTCACAATGAGCAGTTCTTC